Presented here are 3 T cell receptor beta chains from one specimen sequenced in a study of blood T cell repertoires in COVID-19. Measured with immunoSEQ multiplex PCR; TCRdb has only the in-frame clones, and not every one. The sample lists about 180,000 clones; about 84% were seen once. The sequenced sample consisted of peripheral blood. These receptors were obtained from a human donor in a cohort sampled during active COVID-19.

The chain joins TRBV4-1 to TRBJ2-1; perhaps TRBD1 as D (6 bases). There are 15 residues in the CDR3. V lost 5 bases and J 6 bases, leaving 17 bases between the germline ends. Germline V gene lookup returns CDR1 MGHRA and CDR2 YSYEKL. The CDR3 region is CASSLDRYAINEQFF. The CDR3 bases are TGCGCCAGCAGCTTGGACAGATATGCGATCAATGAGCAGTTCTTC.

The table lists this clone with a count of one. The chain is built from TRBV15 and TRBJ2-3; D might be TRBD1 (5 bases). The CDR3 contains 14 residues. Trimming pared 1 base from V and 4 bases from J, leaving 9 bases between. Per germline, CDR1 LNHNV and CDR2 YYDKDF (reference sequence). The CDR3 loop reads CATSRGFRADTQYF. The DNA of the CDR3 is TGTGCCACCAGCAGAGGCTTCAGGGCAGATACGCAGTATTTT.

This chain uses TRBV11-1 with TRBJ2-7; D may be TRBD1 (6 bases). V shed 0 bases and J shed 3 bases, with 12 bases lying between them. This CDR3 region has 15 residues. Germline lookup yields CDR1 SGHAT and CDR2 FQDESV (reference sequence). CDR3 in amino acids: CASSLAGTYIYEQYF. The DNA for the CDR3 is TGTGCCAGCAGCTTAGCCGGGACATACATCTACGAGCAGTACTTC.